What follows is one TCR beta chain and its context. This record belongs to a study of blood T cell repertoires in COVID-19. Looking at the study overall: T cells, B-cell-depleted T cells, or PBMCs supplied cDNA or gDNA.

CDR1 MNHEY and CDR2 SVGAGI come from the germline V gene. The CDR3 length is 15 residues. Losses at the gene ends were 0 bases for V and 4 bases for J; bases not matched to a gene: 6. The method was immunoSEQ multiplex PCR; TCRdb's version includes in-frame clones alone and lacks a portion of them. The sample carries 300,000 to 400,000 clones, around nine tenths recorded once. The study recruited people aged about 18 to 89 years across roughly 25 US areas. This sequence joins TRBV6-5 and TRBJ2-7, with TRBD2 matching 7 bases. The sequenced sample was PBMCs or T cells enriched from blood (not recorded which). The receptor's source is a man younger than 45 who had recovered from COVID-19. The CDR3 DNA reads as TGTGCCAGCAGTTACTCGTTGGGGAGGGGTTACGAGCAGTACTTC. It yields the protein CASSYSLGRGYEQYF.